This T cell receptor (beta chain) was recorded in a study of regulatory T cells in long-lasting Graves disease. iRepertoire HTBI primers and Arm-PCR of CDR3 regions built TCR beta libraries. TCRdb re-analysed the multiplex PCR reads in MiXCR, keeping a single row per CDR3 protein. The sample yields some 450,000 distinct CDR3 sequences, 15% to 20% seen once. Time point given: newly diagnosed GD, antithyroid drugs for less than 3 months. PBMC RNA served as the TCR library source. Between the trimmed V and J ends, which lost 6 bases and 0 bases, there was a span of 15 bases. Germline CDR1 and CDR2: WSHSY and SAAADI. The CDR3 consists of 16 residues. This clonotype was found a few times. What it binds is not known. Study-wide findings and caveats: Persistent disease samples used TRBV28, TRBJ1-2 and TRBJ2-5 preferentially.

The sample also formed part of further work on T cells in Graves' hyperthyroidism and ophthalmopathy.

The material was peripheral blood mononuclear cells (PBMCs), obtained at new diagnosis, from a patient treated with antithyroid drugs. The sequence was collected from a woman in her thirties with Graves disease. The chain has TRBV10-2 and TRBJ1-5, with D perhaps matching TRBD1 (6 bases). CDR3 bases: TGCGCCAGCAGCTTTTCCGGGACATATAGCAATCAGCCCCAGCATTTT. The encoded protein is CASSFSGTYSNQPQHF.